This T cell receptor beta chain is drawn from a study of shared clonotypes between healthy human individuals. Only Caucasian adults living in Nashville, Tennessee made up the donor group. The CDR3 contains 16 residues. With 3 bases clipped from V and 9 bases from J, the junction kept 7 bases outside the gene matches. Germline V gene sequence: CDR1 KGHSH, CDR2 LQKENI. Profiling relied on immunoSEQ multiplex PCR, and the TCRdb table lists in-frame clones only, not all of them. Seen here are over a million clones, about three quarters observed once, and the top ten hold 1.4%. This clone has ten or more counts. Antigen unknown. This same CDR3 is encoded by further DNA sequences in the sample. Study-level findings and limits: Larger estimated richness was generally recorded for naive subsets relative to memory subsets. What limited the represented genetic and exposure-history diversity was the small number of donors. Clonotypes that were shared across a handful of donors made up around 5% of naive CD4 clonotypes.

The sequencing sample was made of memory CD4+ T cells sorted from blood. Subset here: CD45RA-negative fraction. The sequence came from a young man in good health. The chain carries TRBV18 and TRBJ1-6; 11 nucleotides align to TRBD1. DNA for the CDR3: TGTGCCAGCTCACCGTCGGGGACAGGGGGTGGTTCACCCCTCCACTTT. Translating gives CASSPSGTGGGSPLHF.